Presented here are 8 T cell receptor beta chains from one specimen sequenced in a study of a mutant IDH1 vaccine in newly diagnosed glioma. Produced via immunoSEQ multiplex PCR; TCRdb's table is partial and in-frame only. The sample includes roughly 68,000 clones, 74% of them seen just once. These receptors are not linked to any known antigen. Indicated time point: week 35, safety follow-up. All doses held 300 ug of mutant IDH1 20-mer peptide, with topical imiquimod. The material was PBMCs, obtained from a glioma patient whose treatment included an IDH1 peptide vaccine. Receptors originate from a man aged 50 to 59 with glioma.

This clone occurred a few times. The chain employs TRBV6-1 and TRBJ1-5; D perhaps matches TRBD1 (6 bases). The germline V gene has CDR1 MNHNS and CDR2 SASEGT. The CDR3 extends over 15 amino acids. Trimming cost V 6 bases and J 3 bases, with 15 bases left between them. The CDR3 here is CASSLEGQNNQPQHF. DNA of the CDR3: TGTGCCAGCAGCCTCGAAGGACAGAACAATCAGCCCCAGCATTTT.

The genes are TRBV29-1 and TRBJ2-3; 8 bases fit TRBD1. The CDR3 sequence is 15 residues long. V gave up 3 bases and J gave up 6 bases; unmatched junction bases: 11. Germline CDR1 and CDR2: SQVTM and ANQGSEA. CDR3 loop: CSVEPADRAGDTQYF. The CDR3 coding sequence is TGCAGCGTTGAGCCCGCGGACAGGGCCGGGGATACGCAGTATTTT.

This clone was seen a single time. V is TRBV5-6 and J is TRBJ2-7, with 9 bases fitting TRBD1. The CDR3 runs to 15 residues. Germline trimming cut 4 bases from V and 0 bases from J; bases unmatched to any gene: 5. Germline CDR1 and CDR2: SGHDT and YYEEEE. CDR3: CASSRDRAFSYEQYF. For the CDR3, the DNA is TGTGCCAGCAGCCGGGACAGGGCCTTCTCCTACGAGCAGTACTTC.

The CDR3 is CASSDLRRTNEKLFF. CDR3 DNA sequence: TGTGCCAGCAGTGACCTCAGGCGAACTAATGAAAAACTGTTTTTT. J is TRBJ1-4 and V is TRBV2, with D unclear. Germline V lookup: CDR1 SNHLY, CDR2 FYNNEI. V gave up 3 bases and J gave up 1 base, with 9 bases separating them. This CDR3 region has 15 residues.

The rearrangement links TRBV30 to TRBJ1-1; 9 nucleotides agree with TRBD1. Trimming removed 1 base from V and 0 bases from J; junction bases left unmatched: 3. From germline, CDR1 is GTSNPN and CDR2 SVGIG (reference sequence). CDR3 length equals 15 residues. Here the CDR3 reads CAWSGQGGLNTEAFF. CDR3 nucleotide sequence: TGTGCCTGGAGTGGACAGGGGGGATTGAACACTGAAGCTTTCTTT.

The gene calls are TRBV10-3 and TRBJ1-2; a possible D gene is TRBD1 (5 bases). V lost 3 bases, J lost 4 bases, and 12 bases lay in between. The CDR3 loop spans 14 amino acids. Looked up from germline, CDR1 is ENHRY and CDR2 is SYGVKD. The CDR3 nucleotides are TGTGCCATCAGTGACATACAGGTATCCTATGGCTACACCTTC. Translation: CAISDIQVSYGYTF.

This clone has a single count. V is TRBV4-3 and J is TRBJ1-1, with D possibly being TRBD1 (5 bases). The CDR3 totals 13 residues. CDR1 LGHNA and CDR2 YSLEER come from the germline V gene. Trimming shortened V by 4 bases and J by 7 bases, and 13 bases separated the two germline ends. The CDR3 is CASSRSGFGEAFF. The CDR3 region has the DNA TGCGCCAGCAGCCGGTCAGGGTTTGGTGAAGCTTTCTTT.

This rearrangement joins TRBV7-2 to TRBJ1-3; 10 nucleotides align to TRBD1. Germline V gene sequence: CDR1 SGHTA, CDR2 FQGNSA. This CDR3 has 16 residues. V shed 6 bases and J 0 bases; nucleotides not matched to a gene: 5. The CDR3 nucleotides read TGTGCCAGCAGTACCGGGACAGGGGTCTCTGGAAACACCATATATTTT. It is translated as CASSTGTGVSGNTIYF.